One sample yielded the 28 T cell receptor beta chains listed below, sequenced in a study of human T cells and chemical hapten exposure. Time point described: patch test 1, 2 weeks after DPC sensitization. Treatment noted: therapeutic diphenylcyclopropenone sensitization with weekly scalp DPC. A single record per CDR3 protein comes from TCRdb applying MiXCR to the RACE reads. The sample lists 370,000 or so distinct CDR3 sequences; approximately 5.1% were seen once. Sequencing used whole blood, obtained in connection with sensitization to the hapten diphenylcyclopropenone (DPC). All receptors derive from a woman between 45 and 65 years old with alopecia areata. Some clones in this sample may be carry-over from other donors' samples.

In this sample, this clonotype turned up a few times. The chain combines TRBV20-1 with TRBJ2-1; the match to TRBD2 covers 8 bases. In germline, CDR1 is DFQATT, CDR2 SNEGSKA (reference sequence). The CDR3 totals 15 residues. The trim removed 1 base at V and 2 bases at J, leaving 4 bases unmatched. CDR3 sequence: CSARVSGLAYNEQFF. CDR3 in DNA: TGCAGTGCTAGAGTTTCGGGACTAGCCTACAATGAGCAGTTCTTC.

In its sample, this clonotype was seen many times. The rearrangement links TRBV27 to TRBJ2-3; 8 positions match TRBD2. The CDR3 contains 15 residues. The germline V gene encodes CDR1 MNHEY and CDR2 SMNVEV (reference sequence). The V segment lost 8 bases and the J segment 2 bases; nucleotides outside the gene matches: 9. CDR3 DNA sequence: TGTGCCAGCCATAGCGGGAACCTCGCCACAGATACGCAGTATTTT. As protein: CASHSGNLATDTQYF.

This clonotype was counted many times. The rearrangement joins TRBV4-2 to TRBJ2-1; D may be TRBD2 (7 bases). V shed 6 bases and J shed 8 bases, with 38 bases lying between them. The CDR3 length is 21 residues. From germline, CDR1 is LGHNA and CDR2 YNFKEQ. CDR3 in amino acids: CASSFVLLGKLGSGGNYEQFF. As DNA, the CDR3 is TGTGCCAGCAGTTTCGTCCTTCTAGGGAAACTGGGATCGGGGGGCAACTATGAGCAGTTCTTC.

This clonotype was seen many times. The chain is built from TRBV28 and TRBJ2-2; D possibly corresponds to TRBD1 (5 bases). Germline CDR1 is MDHEN and CDR2 is SYDVKM. The CDR3 runs to 15 residues. V was pared by 2 bases and J by 6 bases, with 13 bases between. The CDR3 here is CASSLGARASGELFF. CDR3 nucleotides: TGTGCCAGCAGTTTAGGGGCCAGAGCCTCCGGGGAGCTGTTTTTT.

The chain combines TRBV7-9 with TRBJ1-1; weak D call: TRBD1 (6 bases). V shed 6 bases and J shed 1 base, with 27 bases lying between them. Germline loops: CDR1 SEHNR, CDR2 FQNEAQ (reference sequence). There are 19 residues in the CDR3. CDR3 protein: CASSPGTPGGGTKNTEAFF. CDR3 DNA sequence: TGTGCCAGCAGTCCGGGGACCCCAGGAGGGGGGACCAAGAACACTGAAGCTTTCTTT.

This clonotype was counted at least ten times. CDR3 sequence (DNA): TGTGCCAGCAGCGAGACAGGGAAGAATTCACCCCTCCACTTT. It encodes CASSETGKNSPLHF. The V gene is TRBV9, the J gene TRBJ1-6; 7 bases are a match to TRBD1. From germline, CDR1 is SGDLS and CDR2 YYNGEE. V trimming: 3 bases; J trimming: 7 bases; junction bases outside the gene matches: 4. CDR3 length: 14 residues.

This clonotype was seen ten or more times. This sequence joins TRBV30 and TRBJ2-7, with D unclear. V dropped 8 bases and J dropped 7 bases, with 24 bases sitting between them. The germline CDR1 and CDR2 sequences are GTSNPN and SVGIG (reference sequence). The CDR3 is 14 residues long. Here the CDR3 DNA reads TGTGCCGTTCGGCCGGCGGCAAAGCCGAGTGAGCAGTACTTC. It encodes CAVRPAAKPSEQYF.

V gene TRBV11-2 combines with J gene TRBJ2-7; a possible D gene is TRBD2 (6 bases). The V gene lost 5 bases and the J gene lost 0 bases, with 11 bases spanning the gap. CDR1 SGHAT and CDR2 FQNNGV come from the germline V gene. This CDR3 has 14 residues. Written as DNA, the CDR3 is TGTGCCAGCAGCCCGTTAGCGGCCTCCTACGAGCAGTACTTC. Translation gives CASSPLAASYEQYF.

Regarding this clonotype: A read error may be the cause here, since a much bigger clone is one base away. J is TRBJ1-1 and V is TRBV29-1; 7 nucleotides align to TRBD1. CDR1 is SQVTM, CDR2 ANQGSEA, per germline. With 5 bases clipped from V and 4 bases from J, the junction kept 10 bases outside the gene matches. This CDR3 has 14 residues. DNA for the CDR3: TGCAGCGTTAGCCACAGGGGCCTGAGCACTGAAGCTTTCTTT. Its protein product is CSVSHRGLSTEAFF.

This clonotype was detected many times. V and J are TRBV7-9 and TRBJ2-3; no firm D call. This CDR3 region has 14 residues. Trimming shortened V by 5 bases and J by 6 bases, and 15 bases separated the two germline ends. Germline CDR1 and CDR2: SEHNR and FQNEAQ (reference sequence). CDR3 sequence reads: CASSADQSRDTQYF. CDR3 bases: TGTGCCAGCAGCGCAGACCAAAGCCGCGATACGCAGTATTTT.

This clonotype was detected only a few times. V and J are TRBV24-1 and TRBJ1-4, with 12 nucleotides matching TRBD1. Germline V gives CDR1 KGHDR, CDR2 SFDVKD. This CDR3 has 16 amino acids. With V trimmed by 10 bases and J by 8 bases, 13 bases remained unmatched. The CDR3 is CATRRDRGPRGEKLFF. CDR3 DNA sequence: TGTGCCACAAGACGGGACAGGGGGCCTCGCGGAGAAAAACTGTTTTTT.

This clonotype has at least ten counts. The chain joins TRBV6-5 to TRBJ2-5; the D is unclear. Germline CDR1 is MNHEY and CDR2 is SVGAGI. V was clipped by 0 bases and J by 0 bases, with 11 bases between them. The CDR3 covers 16 residues. DNA of the CDR3: TGTGCCAGCAGTTACTCGGCCTCAGAGTACCAAGAGACCCAGTACTTC. It translates to CASSYSASEYQETQYF.

In its sample, this clonotype was seen many times. The chain couples TRBV15 to TRBJ1-5; no clear D gene. CDR1 is LNHNV and CDR2 is YYDKDF in the germline V gene (reference sequence). This CDR3 has 15 amino acids. The V gene lost 1 base and the J gene lost 5 bases, with 12 bases spanning the gap. This chain's CDR3 is CATSRVGREDQPQHF. CDR3 coding DNA: TGTGCCACCAGCAGAGTCGGAAGGGAGGATCAGCCCCAGCATTTT. Using reference TRBV15 and TRBJ1-5 for the parts outside the CDR3, the full variable domain is DAMVIQNPRYQVTQFGKPVTLSCSQTLNHNVMYWYQQKSSQAPKLLFHYYDKDFNNEADTPDNFQSRRPNTSFCFLDIRSPGLGDTAMYLCATSRVGREDQPQHFGDGTRLSIL.

V usage is TRBV6-5 and J usage is TRBJ2-1; tentative D call: TRBD1 (5 bases). This CDR3 spans 13 amino acids. V was trimmed by 2 bases and J by 5 bases, leaving 7 bases between them. Per germline, CDR1 MNHEY and CDR2 SVGAGI. The CDR3 DNA follows: TGTGCCAGCAGTTACAGCAGGGACAATGAGCAGTTCTTC. Amino acid sequence: CASSYSRDNEQFF.

This clonotype occurred many times. The chain combines TRBV7-8 with TRBJ1-4; D uncertain. Germline CDR1 reads SGHVS; CDR2 reads FQNEAQ. V was trimmed by 2 bases and J by 6 bases, leaving 13 bases between them. There are 15 residues in the CDR3. The CDR3 region is CASSLFGPEDEKLFF. CDR3 coding DNA: TGTGCCAGCAGCTTATTCGGGCCGGAGGATGAAAAACTGTTTTTT.

This clonotype was counted many times. The genes are TRBV3-1 and TRBJ1-6; weak D call: TRBD1 (6 bases). Trimming left V 1 base short and J 9 bases short, with 16 bases between. This CDR3 contains 16 residues. Per the germline V gene, CDR1 is LGHDT and CDR2 is YNNKEL (reference sequence). The CDR3 DNA reads TGTGCCAGCAGCCAAGCAGGGGCGGGGCGAAGTTCACCCCTCCACTTT. Translated, it gives CASSQAGAGRSSPLHF.

As concerns this clonotype: This could be a read error, since a much larger clone is one nucleotide away. The chain is built from TRBV2 and TRBJ1-5; maybe TRBD1 (5 bases). V lost 6 bases and J lost 3, with 6 bases in between. CDR1 is SNHLY, CDR2 FYNNEI, per germline. The CDR3 is 12 residues long. In DNA form, the CDR3 reads TGTGCCAGCAGGGGGGACAATCAGCCCCAGCATTTT. Amino acid sequence: CASRGDNQPQHF. The whole variable domain, remainder taken from reference TRBV2 and TRBJ1-5, is EPEVTQTPSHQVTQMGQEVILRCVPISNHLYFYWYRQILGQKVEFLVSFYNNEISEKSEIFDDQFSVERPDGSNFTLKIRSTKLEDSAMYFCASRGDNQPQHFGDGTRLSIL.

In this sample, this clonotype turned up many times. The chain has TRBV12-3 or TRBV12-4 and TRBJ1-1, with D possibly matching TRBD1 (5 bases). This CDR3 is 13 amino acids long. Trimming stripped 3 bases from V and 12 bases from J, with 17 bases between. CDR3 sequence reads: CASSFGVAGPSFF. Written as DNA, the CDR3 is TGTGCCAGCAGTTTCGGCGTCGCGGGGCCCTCTTTCTTT.

This clonotype was recorded many times. The chain employs TRBV27 and TRBJ2-1; D gene uncertain. This CDR3 is built from 15 residues. The V and J ends lost 3 bases and 2 bases respectively, with 11 bases between them. Germline values: CDR1 MNHEY, CDR2 SMNVEV (reference sequence). The CDR3 loop reads CASSLVRSTYNEQFF. CDR3 DNA: TGTGCCAGCAGTTTGGTTAGGTCCACCTACAATGAGCAGTTCTTC.

This clonotype was observed many times. The CDR3 sequence is CASSQDQTYNQPQHF. Written as DNA, the CDR3 is TGTGCCAGCAGCCAAGATCAAACATACAATCAGCCCCAGCATTTT. The J gene is TRBJ1-5, the V gene TRBV4-2; D call uncertain. Germline CDR1 and CDR2: LGHNA and YNFKEQ. Between the trimmed V and J ends, which lost 0 bases and 3 bases, there was a span of 9 bases. The CDR3 has 15 residues.

There are many counts of this clonotype. The chain joins TRBV5-1 to TRBJ2-3; the D is unclear. The CDR3 totals 12 residues. Germline V CDR1 and CDR2: SGHRS, YFSETQ. V gave up 4 bases and J gave up 4 bases, with 7 bases separating them. The CDR3 DNA reads TGCGCCAGCAGCAAGCGCTCAGATACGCAGTATTTT. Translating it yields CASSKRSDTQYF.

The gene calls are TRBV6-1 and TRBJ2-7, with 9 bases aligning to TRBD2. The V and J ends lost 1 base and 0 bases, in that order; junction bases with no gene match: 7. Germline-derived CDR1 and CDR2 are MNHNS and SASEGT. This CDR3 has 17 residues. Here the CDR3 DNA reads TGTGCCAGCAGTGAAGGCGGGAGGGGCTGGAGCTCCTACGAGCAGTACTTC. Its protein product is CASSEGGRGWSSYEQYF.

The chain recombines TRBV9 with TRBJ1-2, with D uncertain. V shed 0 bases and J shed 0 bases, with 6 bases lying between them. This CDR3 has 14 amino acids. Per germline, CDR1 SGDLS and CDR2 YYNGEE. The CDR3, as DNA: TGTGCCAGCAGCGTAGGTTCCGCTAACTATGGCTACACCTTC. As protein: CASSVGSANYGYTF.

This clonotype was seen more than once but under ten times. V and J are TRBV15 and TRBJ2-1; D is tentatively TRBD1 or TRBD2 (6 bases each). V lost 5 bases, J lost 4 bases, and 15 bases lay in between. The germline V gene has CDR1 LNHNV and CDR2 YYDKDF (reference sequence). The CDR3 is made up of 15 amino acids. The CDR3 is CATSQSGGGYNEQFF. CDR3 in DNA: TGTGCCACCAGCCAAAGCGGAGGGGGGTACAATGAGCAGTTCTTC.

This clonotype was found a few times. The rearrangement links TRBV6-4 to TRBJ2-1; unclear D gene. The CDR3 has 14 amino acids. Looked up from germline, CDR1 is MRHNA and CDR2 is SNTAGT. Trimming took off 3 bases at V and 8 bases at J, with 14 bases between the two ends. CDR3: CASSERSFDDEQFF. For the CDR3, the DNA is TGTGCCAGCAGTGAGAGGTCTTTCGACGATGAGCAGTTCTTC.

The sample holds many counts of this clonotype. The chain links TRBV29-1 to TRBJ2-6; unclear D gene. In germline, CDR1 is SQVTM, CDR2 ANQGSEA. The CDR3 covers 13 residues. The V gene lost 4 bases and the J gene lost 0 bases, with 4 bases spanning the gap. In DNA, the CDR3 is TGCAGCGTTGTGAGCTCTGGGGCCAACGTCCTGACTTTC. Translating gives CSVVSSGANVLTF.

This sequence joins TRBV7-2 and TRBJ2-1; 7 bases are shared with TRBD2. This CDR3 has 15 amino acids. The J segment lost 6 bases and the V segment lost 1 base, leaving 6 bases of the junction unmatched. Germline V lookup: CDR1 SGHTA, CDR2 FQGNSA. The CDR3 loop reads CASSLGEGVLNEQFF. CDR3 bases: TGTGCCAGCAGCTTAGGGGAGGGAGTCCTCAATGAGCAGTTCTTC.

This clonotype occurred a few times. The chain uses TRBV18 and TRBJ1-1; D is ambiguous. CDR3 length: 15 residues. V was pared by 3 bases and J by 3 bases, with 14 bases between. The V gene's germline CDR1 is KGHSH and CDR2 LQKENI. The CDR3 sequence is CASSPWSTGHTEAFF. The CDR3 DNA follows: TGTGCCAGCTCACCTTGGAGCACGGGTCACACTGAAGCTTTCTTT.